One and the same sample provided the 23 T cell receptor beta chains below, sequenced in a study of blood T cell repertoires in COVID-19. The assay was immunoSEQ multiplex PCR, and TCRdb's table has in-frame clones only and misses some. Here the sample spans roughly 120,000 clones, more than 70% being singletons. What was sequenced was peripheral blood. These receptors were taken from a woman aged 50 to 60 with acute or convalescent COVID-19.

The gene calls are TRBV28 and TRBJ2-3; maybe TRBD1 (5 bases). This CDR3 comprises 16 residues. CDR1 is MDHEN and CDR2 is SYDVKM in the germline V gene. V was clipped by 6 bases and J by 4 bases, with 20 bases between them. The CDR3 reads CASRGQDASTSDTQYF. CDR3 DNA: TGTGCCAGCAGGGGGCAGGATGCATCAACCTCAGATACGCAGTATTTT.

As to this clone: Other DNA sequences of this sample code for an identical CDR3. V is TRBV5-1 and J is TRBJ2-2; 13 bases are a match to TRBD2. The CDR3 totals 15 residues. V lost 2 bases, J lost 6 bases, and 1 base stayed unmatched. CDR1 and CDR2 (germline): SGHRS, YFSETQ. CDR3 in amino acids: CASSLGLAGAGELFF. For the CDR3, the DNA is TGCGCCAGCAGCTTAGGACTAGCGGGAGCCGGGGAGCTGTTTTTT.

This clone appeared a single time. V gene TRBV7-9 combines with J gene TRBJ2-7; TRBD1 agrees at 9 bases. Germline V gene data show CDR1 as SEHNR and CDR2 as FQNEAQ (reference sequence). The CDR3 totals 13 residues. J gave up 8 bases and V 4 bases, and 6 bases lay outside the gene matches. CDR3 nucleotide sequence: TGTGCCAGCAGCTCGGGACAGGGTCCCCAGCAGTACTTC. Its protein product is CASSSGQGPQQYF.

The chain couples TRBV7-2 to TRBJ2-1; tentative D call: TRBD2 (6 bases). Trimming took off 6 bases at V and 8 bases at J, with 17 bases between the two ends. The CDR3 spans 14 residues. Germline assignment: CDR1 SGHTA and CDR2 FQGNSA. The CDR3 region is CASRYSLASDEQFF. DNA of the CDR3: TGTGCCAGCAGATATTCTCTAGCGTCGGATGAGCAGTTCTTC.

The chain links TRBV2 to TRBJ1-1; D unclear. This CDR3 is 13 amino acids long. Per germline, CDR1 SNHLY and CDR2 FYNNEI. V lost 4 bases and J lost 1, with 7 bases in between. This CDR3 is CASSGHRNTEAFF. As DNA, the CDR3 is TGTGCCAGCAGTGGACACAGGAACACTGAAGCTTTCTTT.

This clone was recorded a few times. The CDR3 nucleotides are TGTGCCAGCAGCCAAGTTCGGGGAGGGGGGGAGCAGTACTTC. Translating gives CASSQVRGGGEQYF. The chain uses TRBV4-2 and TRBJ2-7; D is perhaps TRBD2 (7 bases). The CDR3 has 14 residues. V was shortened by 1 base and J by 7 bases, with 14 bases between the two germline ends. Germline V lookup: CDR1 LGHNA, CDR2 YNFKEQ.

The chain employs TRBV11-2 and TRBJ2-3; 9 bases are shared with TRBD1. This CDR3 is built from 16 residues. CDR1 and CDR2 (germline): SGHAT, FQNNGV. V lost 3 bases and J lost 7; bases outside the gene matches: 11. The CDR3 DNA is TGTGCCAGCAGCTTCCCCGGGACAGGGAATCGAAATACGCAGTATTTT. Translation gives CASSFPGTGNRNTQYF.

V and J are TRBV29-1 and TRBJ2-7, with TRBD2 matching over 10 bases. Looked up from germline, CDR1 is SQVTM and CDR2 is ANQGSEA. The CDR3 sequence is 14 residues long. Unmatched junction bases numbered 7, after V lost 3 bases and J lost 5 bases. The CDR3 region has the DNA TGCAGCGTTGACGGAGCGGGAGGGCCCCACGAGCAGTACTTC. It is translated as CSVDGAGGPHEQYF.

This clone was found once. The chain combines TRBV14 with TRBJ1-2; D gene uncertain. Trimming took 4 bases from V and 2 from J, leaving 5 bases between them. The CDR3 has 12 residues. Germline CDR1 reads SGHDN; CDR2 reads FVKESK. DNA of the CDR3: TGTGCCAGCAGCCCACAGAACTATGGCTACACCTTC. Residues: CASSPQNYGYTF.

V is TRBV5-4 and J is TRBJ2-7, with TRBD2 matching over 8 bases. The V gene's germline CDR1 is SGHNT and CDR2 YYREEE (reference sequence). Trimming at V came to 3 bases and at J to 4 bases, leaving 12 bases not matched to a gene. There are 16 residues in the CDR3. CDR3 sequence (DNA): TGTGCCAGCAGCTCGGCTGGACTAGCTGAGGGATACGAGCAGTACTTC. Protein product: CASSSAGLAEGYEQYF.

The rearrangement uses TRBV3-1 (or the pseudogene TRBV3-2) and TRBJ1-1, with 9 bases aligning to TRBD1. Germline CDR1 LGHDT, CDR2 YNNKEL (reference sequence). V gave up 1 base and J gave up 6 bases; unmatched junction bases: 12. This CDR3 is 17 amino acids long. CDR3 coding DNA: TGTGCCAGCAGCCAAGGGGCAGAGACAGGGGGTCCCGCTGAAGCTTTCTTT. Its protein is CASSQGAETGGPAEAFF.

This rearrangement joins TRBV5-5 to TRBJ1-1; the D gene is possibly TRBD1 (6 bases). This CDR3 is 12 amino acids long. Trimming removed 2 bases at V and 6 bases at J, with 8 bases between. The V gene's germline CDR1 is SGHKS and CDR2 YYEKEE (reference sequence). The CDR3 sequence: CASSFEGAEAFF. The CDR3 DNA reads TGTGCCAGCAGCTTCGAGGGGGCTGAAGCTTTCTTT.

The CDR3 DNA reads TGTGCCAGCAGCGCAGGACTCGTAGCGGGAGGATACGAGCAGTACTTC. This translates into CASSAGLVAGGYEQYF. The V gene is TRBV11-2, the J gene TRBJ2-7; TRBD2 matches at 10 bases. V shed 5 bases, J shed 4 bases, and the junction held 11 bases outside the gene matches. CDR1 is SGHAT, CDR2 FQNNGV, per germline. The CDR3 spans 16 residues.

The rearrangement joins TRBV20-1 to TRBJ1-2; 10 positions match TRBD1. The germline gives CDR1 DFQATT, CDR2 SNEGSKA (reference sequence). CDR3 length: 15 residues. V lost 3 bases and J lost 3; bases outside the gene matches: 7. CDR3: CSASKGTGEDYGYTF. CDR3 nucleotide sequence: TGCAGTGCTAGTAAGGGGACAGGGGAAGACTATGGCTACACCTTC.

This clone was seen a single time. The CDR3 loop is CASSATEGHSPLHF. CDR3 in DNA: TGCGCCAGCAGCGCAACAGAGGGCCATTCACCCCTCCACTTT. The chain links TRBV5-1 to TRBJ1-6; D remains unclear. V lost 4 bases, J lost 8 bases, and 13 bases lay in between. Germline CDR1 is SGHRS and CDR2 is YFSETQ. The CDR3 spans 14 residues.

The chain has TRBV29-1 and TRBJ2-7; 9 bases map to TRBD1. Germline loops: CDR1 SQVTM, CDR2 ANQGSEA. The CDR3 is 13 amino acids. V dropped 4 bases and J dropped 3; count of bases not matched to a gene: 4. CDR3 sequence reads: CSVVGQGIYEQYF. DNA for the CDR3: TGCAGCGTTGTGGGACAGGGTATCTACGAGCAGTACTTC.

This clone came up a few times. The CDR3 reads CASDRDGDMNTEAFF. DNA of the CDR3: TGTGCCAGCGACCGGGACGGGGACATGAACACTGAAGCTTTCTTT. The chain couples TRBV27 to TRBJ1-1, with D possibly TRBD1 on 6 matching bases. CDR3 length equals 15 residues. V was clipped by 8 bases and J by 0 bases, with 16 bases between them. CDR1 is MNHEY, CDR2 SMNVEV, per germline (reference sequence).

This clone was recorded once. V usage is TRBV28 and J usage is TRBJ2-1; 7 bases map to TRBD2. The CDR3 is 14 amino acids. V was clipped by 6 bases and J by 5 bases; unmatched bases: 7. Per germline, CDR1 MDHEN and CDR2 SYDVKM. Written as DNA, the CDR3 is TGTGCCAGCAGACTGGGGGGGACCCACAATGAGCAGTTCTTC. This sequence encodes CASRLGGTHNEQFF.

The chain uses TRBV5-1 and TRBJ2-7, with D uncertain. The germline V and J ends were trimmed by 0 bases and 4 bases, with 5 bases remaining between them. This CDR3 has 12 residues. Germline values: CDR1 SGHRS, CDR2 YFSETQ. This chain's CDR3 is CASSLDLYEQYF. CDR3 nucleotides: TGCGCCAGCAGCTTGGACCTATACGAGCAGTACTTC.

This clone has a single count. The chain has TRBV5-1 and TRBJ2-1, with TRBD2 matching over 16 bases. CDR3 length: 15 residues. Germline loops: CDR1 SGHRS, CDR2 YFSETQ. V dropped 4 bases and J dropped 13; count of bases not matched to a gene: 8. The DNA for the CDR3 is TGCGCCAGCAGCGGTGGGACTAGCGGGAGGGCCCTCCAGTTCTTC. It yields the protein CASSGGTSGRALQFF.

This rearrangement joins TRBV7-2 to TRBJ2-1, with 8 bases fitting TRBD2. Germline V gene lookup returns CDR1 SGHTA and CDR2 FQGNSA. The CDR3 covers 14 residues. Losses at the gene ends were 5 bases for V and 8 bases for J; bases not matched to a gene: 8. The DNA of the CDR3 is TGTGCCAGCAGCGCGGGACTAGTCAGCGATGAGCAGTTCTTC. It is translated as CASSAGLVSDEQFF.

This clone was seen only once. The rearrangement uses TRBV19 and TRBJ2-7; no firm D call. There are 15 residues in the CDR3. V gave up 2 bases and J gave up 5 bases, with 16 bases separating them. The germline CDR1 and CDR2 sequences are LNHDA and SQIVND (reference sequence). Written as DNA, the CDR3 is TGTGCCAGTAGTATATCGAAATACTATATGGACGAGCAGTACTTC. Its protein product is CASSISKYYMDEQYF.

The J gene is TRBJ2-7, the V gene TRBV3-1 (or the pseudogene TRBV3-2); D perhaps matches TRBD2 (5 bases). Germline lookup yields CDR1 LGHDT and CDR2 YNNKEL (reference sequence). Trimming cost V 0 bases and J 2 bases, with 17 bases left between them. The CDR3 covers 17 residues. The CDR3 nucleotides read TGTGCCAGCAGCCAAGATGTTCCGGGGTTACCCCCCTACGAGCAGTACTTC. Translated: CASSQDVPGLPPYEQYF.